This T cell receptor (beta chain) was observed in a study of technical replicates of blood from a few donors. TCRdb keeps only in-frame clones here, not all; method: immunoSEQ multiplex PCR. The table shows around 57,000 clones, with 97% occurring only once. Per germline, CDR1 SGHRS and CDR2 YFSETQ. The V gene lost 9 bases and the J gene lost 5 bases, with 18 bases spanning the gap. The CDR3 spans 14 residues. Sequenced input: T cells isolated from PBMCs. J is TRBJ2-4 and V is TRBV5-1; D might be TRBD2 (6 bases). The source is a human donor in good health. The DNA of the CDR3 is TGCGCCACCCCCCGGAGGGCCCCCCAAAACATTCAGTACTTC. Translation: CATPRRAPQNIQYF.